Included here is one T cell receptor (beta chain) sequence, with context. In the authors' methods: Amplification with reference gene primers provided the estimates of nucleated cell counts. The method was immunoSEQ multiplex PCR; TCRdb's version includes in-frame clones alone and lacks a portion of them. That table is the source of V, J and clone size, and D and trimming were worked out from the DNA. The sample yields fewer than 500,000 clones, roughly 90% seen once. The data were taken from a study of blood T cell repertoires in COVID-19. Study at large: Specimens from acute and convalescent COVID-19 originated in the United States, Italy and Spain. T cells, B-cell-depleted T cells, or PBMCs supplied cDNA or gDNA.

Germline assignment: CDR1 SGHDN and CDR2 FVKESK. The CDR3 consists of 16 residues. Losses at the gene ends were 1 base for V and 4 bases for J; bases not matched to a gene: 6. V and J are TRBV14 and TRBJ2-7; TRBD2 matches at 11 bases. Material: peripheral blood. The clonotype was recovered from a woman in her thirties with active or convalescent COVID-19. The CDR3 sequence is CASSQGASGRTYEQYF. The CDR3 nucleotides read TGTGCCAGCAGCCAAGGGGCTAGCGGGAGGACTTACGAGCAGTACTTC.